This T cell receptor (beta chain) was observed in a study of blood T cell repertoires in COVID-19. Study-level information: Samples came from the United States, Italy and Spain, spanning acute and convalescent COVID-19.

Looked up from germline, CDR1 is MNHEY and CDR2 is SMNVEV (reference sequence). The J segment lost 4 bases and the V segment lost 5 bases, leaving 7 bases of the junction unmatched. This CDR3 contains 15 residues. Recruitment covered about two dozen US areas and drew participants whose ages spanned roughly 18 to 95 years. Cohort 3 recovered donors had two negative PCRs, clearance, or symptom resolution. Methods used by the authors: How many nucleated cells were present was estimated from reference gene primer amplification. Sequencing used immunoSEQ multiplex PCR; TCRdb keeps in-frame clones, though not all of them. V and J calls plus clone size are reproduced from that table; the DNA served to infer D and trimming. This sample carries a few hundred thousand clones, 65% to 85% of them seen once, and the ten largest clones take roughly 6.2%.

The chain links TRBV27 to TRBJ2-7, with 11 bases matching TRBD2. This TCR derives from a woman aged 40 to 50 who had recovered from COVID-19. Sequencing was performed on PBMCs or T cells enriched from blood (not recorded which). The CDR3 DNA reads TGTGCCAGCAGTCGACTAGCGGGAATGACTTACGAGCAGTACTTC. Translation gives CASSRLAGMTYEQYF.